These 26 T cell receptor beta chains were all obtained from the same sample, sequenced in a study of blood T cell repertoires in COVID-19. Data came from immunoSEQ multiplex PCR; TCRdb stores just in-frame clones and leaves some out. The sample has some 66,000 clones; approximately 93% are singletons. Source material: peripheral blood. Every receptor here comes from a man in his 70s with active COVID-19.

This rearrangement joins TRBV6-5 to TRBJ2-7; maybe TRBD1 (6 bases). The CDR3 totals 13 residues. Germline CDR1 reads MNHEY; CDR2 reads SVGAGI. V dropped 6 bases and J dropped 3 bases, with 12 bases sitting between them. The DNA for the CDR3 is TGTGCCAGCAGCCGGGACATCTACTACGAGCAGTACTTC. Translating gives CASSRDIYYEQYF.

This chain joins TRBV10-3 and TRBJ2-2, with 7 nucleotides matching TRBD2. CDR1 is ENHRY, CDR2 SYGVKD, per germline. The trim removed 7 bases at V and 2 bases at J, leaving 4 bases unmatched. The CDR3 totals 14 residues. DNA for the CDR3: TGTGCCATCACTGCGGGGGACAACACCGGGGAGCTGTTTTTT. It specifies CAITAGDNTGELFF.

The chain links TRBV20-1 to TRBJ2-1; D ambiguous. V was clipped by 3 bases and J by 7 bases, with 7 bases between them. The length of the CDR3 is 11 residues. Germline loops: CDR1 DFQATT, CDR2 SNEGSKA (reference sequence). This CDR3 reads CSASRGNEQFF. As DNA, the CDR3 is TGCAGTGCTAGCAGAGGTAATGAGCAGTTCTTC.

DNA for the CDR3: TGTGCCAGCAGTTACAACAGGGGACCAGATACGCAGTATTTT. Translated: CASSYNRGPDTQYF. This chain joins TRBV6-2 or TRBV6-3 and TRBJ2-3, with 7 bases identical to TRBD1. This CDR3 spans 14 amino acids. The germline V gene has CDR1 MNHEY and CDR2 SVGEGT. The J segment lost 4 bases and the V segment lost 2 bases, leaving 3 bases of the junction unmatched.

The genes are TRBV28 and TRBJ1-4; maybe TRBD1 (6 bases). Germline V gives CDR1 MDHEN, CDR2 SYDVKM. Trimming removed 8 bases from V and 3 bases from J, with 16 bases in between. This CDR3 is built from 15 residues. The CDR3 loop is CASGAGAQANEKLFF. CDR3 coding DNA: TGTGCCAGCGGAGCGGGGGCGCAGGCTAATGAAAAACTGTTTTTT.

V usage is TRBV3-1 (or the pseudogene TRBV3-2) and J usage is TRBJ2-5, with D tentatively TRBD2 (6 bases). CDR3 length: 14 amino acids. V was shortened by 1 base and J by 5 bases, with 11 bases between the two germline ends. Germline V gene sequence: CDR1 LGHDT, CDR2 YNNKEL (reference sequence). CDR3 nucleotides: TGTGCCAGCAGCCAAGGGGGGACTGAGGAGACCCAGTACTTC. Amino acids: CASSQGGTEETQYF.

This clone has just one count. The J gene is TRBJ2-3, the V gene TRBV3-1 (or the pseudogene TRBV3-2), with D possibly matching TRBD2 (6 bases). Germline values: CDR1 LGHDT, CDR2 YNNKEL (reference sequence). V was cut by 5 bases and J by 1 base, with 13 bases left in between. The CDR3 spans 15 residues. This CDR3 is CASSGNWGGTDTQYF. The CDR3 DNA follows: TGTGCCAGCAGCGGAAATTGGGGGGGCACAGATACGCAGTATTTT.

The gene calls are TRBV19 and TRBJ1-3; 7 bases are shared with TRBD1. The CDR3 covers 14 residues. From germline, CDR1 is LNHDA and CDR2 SQIVND (reference sequence). J was trimmed by 0 bases and V by 10 bases; bases with no gene match: 6. CDR3 region: CATRDSHSGNTIYF. DNA of the CDR3: TGTGCCACTAGGGACAGCCACTCTGGAAACACCATATATTTT.

This clone was counted a single time. The chain has TRBV29-1 and TRBJ2-1, with D possibly matching TRBD1 (7 bases). The ends were cut back, 6 bases at V and 10 bases at J, with 16 bases in the middle. CDR1 is SQVTM and CDR2 is ANQGSEA in the germline V gene. The CDR3 sequence is 12 residues long. The DNA of the CDR3 is TGCAGCGTACAGCAGGGGGGCAGCGAGCAGTTCTTC. Protein product: CSVQQGGSEQFF.

This chain connects TRBV7-2 to TRBJ2-2, with TRBD1 identical over 12 bases. Germline-derived CDR1 and CDR2 are SGHTA and FQGNSA. CDR3 size: 17 residues. Germline trimming cut 2 bases from V and 4 bases from J; bases unmatched to any gene: 5. The CDR3 DNA reads TGTGCCAGCAGCTTATATGGGACAGGGGGCGGCACCGGGGAGCTGTTTTTT. As protein: CASSLYGTGGGTGELFF.

The CDR3 nucleotides are TGTGCCAGCAGCCAAGGGGGGGGCTATAATTCACCCCTCCACTTT. It codes for CASSQGGGYNSPLHF. The rearrangement links TRBV11-2 to TRBJ1-6; weak D call: TRBD1 (6 bases). Trimming shortened V by 5 bases and J by 3 bases, and 11 bases separated the two germline ends. This CDR3 contains 15 residues. Germline CDR1 and CDR2: SGHAT and FQNNGV. The full variable domain, in which reference TRBV11-2 and TRBJ1-6 provide the parts outside the CDR3, is EAGVAQSPRYKIIEKRQSVAFWCNPISGHATLYWYQQILGQGPKLLIQFQNNGVVDDSQLPKDRFSAERLKGVDSTLKIQPAKLEDSAVYLCASSQGGGYNSPLHFGNGTRLTVT.

The gene calls are TRBV5-1 and TRBJ2-3; TRBD1 matches at 9 bases. This CDR3 comprises 15 residues. CDR1 is SGHRS and CDR2 is YFSETQ in the germline V gene. The V and J ends lost 4 bases and 0 bases, in that order; junction bases with no gene match: 3. CDR3 DNA sequence: TGCGCCAGCAGCACCGGACAGGGGAGCACAGATACGCAGTATTTT. Its protein is CASSTGQGSTDTQYF.

The rearrangement links TRBV10-2 to TRBJ1-6; D is uncertain. V dropped 3 bases and J dropped 5 bases, with 14 bases sitting between them. Per the germline V gene, CDR1 is WSHSY and CDR2 is SAAADI. The CDR3 extends over 16 amino acids. DNA for the CDR3: TGCGCCAGCAGTGAAGCTAGGATAGGCAATAATTCACCCCTCCACTTT. It codes for CASSEARIGNNSPLHF.

V and J are TRBV12-3 or TRBV12-4 and TRBJ1-3, with D possibly TRBD1 on 5 matching bases. Deletions cut 7 bases from V and 4 bases from J, with 11 bases between. The CDR3 length is 13 residues. This chain's CDR3 is CASTPGFGNTIYF. The CDR3 coding sequence is TGTGCCAGCACTCCAGGGTTCGGAAACACCATATATTTT.

The chain joins TRBV15 to TRBJ2-3; TRBD2 matches 11 bases. J was trimmed by 5 bases and V by 1 base; bases with no gene match: 5. Germline values: CDR1 LNHNV, CDR2 YYDKDF (reference sequence). This CDR3 has 16 residues. CDR3 residues: CATSRVSGGAGDTQYF. The CDR3 nucleotides read TGTGCCACCAGCAGAGTTAGCGGGGGGGCGGGAGATACGCAGTATTTT.

The V gene is TRBV6-6, the J gene TRBJ1-2, with D unresolved. The CDR3 has 14 residues. Germline V gene sequence: CDR1 MNHNY, CDR2 SVGAGI (reference sequence). V lost 2 bases, J lost 1 base, and 8 bases lay in between. This CDR3 is CASSYPDNNYGYTF. The CDR3 DNA reads as TGTGCCAGCAGTTACCCCGACAATAACTATGGCTACACCTTC.

This sequence joins TRBV10-3 and TRBJ2-3; tentative D call: TRBD1 (6 bases). Per germline, CDR1 ENHRY and CDR2 SYGVKD. V gave up 4 bases and J gave up 0 bases, with 17 bases separating them. The CDR3 length is 17 residues. CDR3 DNA: TGTGCCATCAGTGGAGATTGGTACAGGGAGAGCACAGATACGCAGTATTTT. Its protein is CAISGDWYRESTDTQYF.

This chain connects TRBV5-1 to TRBJ1-5, with 10 bases aligning to TRBD1. From germline, CDR1 is SGHRS and CDR2 YFSETQ. CDR3 length equals 16 residues. V lost 4 bases and J lost 2; bases outside the gene matches: 6. The CDR3 sequence: CASSLTGGQGNQPQHF. CDR3 sequence (DNA): TGCGCCAGCAGCCTGACAGGGGGCCAGGGCAATCAGCCCCAGCATTTT.

The chain links TRBV12-3 or TRBV12-4 to TRBJ1-2, with 10 bases lining up with TRBD1. Trimming removed 4 bases from V and 8 bases from J; junction bases left unmatched: 4. CDR3 size: 13 residues. CDR3 protein: CASSWDRGRGYTF. Here the CDR3 DNA reads TGTGCCAGCAGTTGGGACAGGGGACGAGGCTACACCTTC.

This sequence joins TRBV12-3 or TRBV12-4 and TRBJ2-2; D perhaps matches TRBD1 (6 bases). Trimming took off 7 bases at V and 1 base at J, with 7 bases between the two ends. The CDR3 length is 13 residues. CDR3 sequence: CASNRENTGELFF. The CDR3 nucleotides read TGTGCCAGCAACAGGGAGAACACCGGGGAGCTGTTTTTT.

The V gene is TRBV28, the J gene TRBJ1-5; no clear D gene. Per germline, CDR1 MDHEN and CDR2 SYDVKM. Deletions cut 6 bases from V and 9 bases from J, with 9 bases between. The CDR3 sequence is 11 residues long. The DNA for the CDR3 is TGTGCCAGCAGCCCTCGGGGGCCCCAGCATTTT. Protein sequence: CASSPRGPQHF.

The rearrangement links TRBV6-2 or TRBV6-3 to TRBJ2-1; 9 bases agree with TRBD1. V was pared by 2 bases and J by 0 bases, with 2 bases of the junction left unmatched. Germline lookup yields CDR1 MNHEY and CDR2 SVGEGT. CDR3 size: 16 residues. The DNA for the CDR3 is TGTGCCAGCAGTTACCAACAGGGGGCCTCCTACAATGAGCAGTTCTTC. Its protein is CASSYQQGASYNEQFF.

The chain combines TRBV2 with TRBJ1-1; D uncertain. The germline V gene encodes CDR1 SNHLY and CDR2 FYNNEI. V gave up 6 bases and J gave up 1 base, with 9 bases separating them. This CDR3 spans 13 amino acids. CDR3 in amino acids: CASRAEKNTEAFF. The CDR3 DNA follows: TGTGCCAGCAGAGCTGAGAAGAACACTGAAGCTTTCTTT.

This clone occurred once. The CDR3: CASSVGGANTDTQYF. The CDR3 nucleotides read TGTGCCAGCAGCGTAGGCGGGGCCAACACAGATACGCAGTATTTT. The chain uses TRBV9 and TRBJ2-3; a possible D gene is TRBD2 (6 bases). The germline V and J ends were trimmed by 0 bases and 2 bases, with 10 bases remaining between them. This CDR3 contains 15 residues. CDR1 and CDR2 (germline): SGDLS, YYNGEE.

V is TRBV7-2 and J is TRBJ2-5, with 7 bases aligning to TRBD1. The germline V gene has CDR1 SGHTA and CDR2 FQGNSA. The CDR3 has 15 residues. V shed 5 bases and J 4 bases; nucleotides not matched to a gene: 10. CDR3 coding DNA: TGTGCCAGCAGCCCTCAAAAGAGACAGGGAGAGACCCAGTACTTC. It codes for CASSPQKRQGETQYF. Looking up the rest from reference TRBV7-2 and TRBJ2-5 gives the full variable domain: GAGVSQSPSNKVTEKGKDVELRCDPISGHTALYWYRQSLGQGLEFLIYFQGNSAPDKSGLPSDRFSAERTGGSVSTLTIQRTQQEDSAVYLCASSPQKRQGETQYFGPGTRLLVL.

The chain uses TRBV6-1 and TRBJ1-5; a possible D gene is TRBD1 (6 bases). This CDR3 spans 16 amino acids. Germline V CDR1 and CDR2: MNHNS, SASEGT. V lost 1 base to trimming and J lost 4 bases, with 14 bases between them. CDR3 residues: CASSEGAGERNQPQHF. The CDR3 bases are TGTGCCAGCAGTGAAGGGGCAGGGGAAAGAAATCAGCCCCAGCATTTT.